This TCR beta chain was sequenced during a study of cytomegalovirus exposure and HLA in healthy donors. The wider study: Sequencing of approximately 190 million T cells in an earlier analysis found some 100 million unique TCR beta sequences. Notes on the study in general: TCR beta sequences numbering roughly 18,000 were associated with HLA alleles at 0.05 false discovery rate in a later analysis.

V dropped 4 bases and J dropped 3 bases, with 16 bases sitting between them. CDR3 length: 15 residues. The germline CDR1 and CDR2 sequences are SGHRS and YFSETQ. The PCR made use of 60 Vbeta and 13 Jbeta primers. Some clones are missing from TCRdb's copy, which holds only in-frame ones; the method was immunoSEQ multiplex PCR. The sample consists of about 82,000 clones, 70% to 75% of them appearing once. This clone was seen only a few times. Its cognate antigen is unknown. The TCR was taken from a woman in her forties or fifties in good health and CMV-seropositive. The chain joins TRBV5-1 to TRBJ1-2, with D possibly TRBD1 on 5 matching bases. The sequencing sample was made of PBMCs. The CDR3 spells CASSLGSGYDYGYTF. CDR3 coding DNA: TGCGCCAGCAGCCTGGGTTCAGGGTACGACTATGGCTACACCTTC.